The entry below describes one T cell receptor (beta chain). This clone is considered medium-sized (0.01 to 0.1%). Its antigen target is currently unknown. No qualities accompany the bases; no much larger clone lies one base away. The CDR3 spans 14 residues, from the cysteine through the phenylalanine. The CDR3 DNA has 42 bases and is translated from base 1. V is shortened by 1 base, J by 4 bases, and the region joining them spans 9 bases. From a lookup of the germline V gene (reference sequence), CDR1 and CDR2 are SEHNR and FQNEAQ. No patient had received any treatment before thyroid surgery. The study retrospectively analysed patient clinical samples collected from about 2011 to 2018 using T-cell receptor beta sequencing. Library preparation employed PCR. TCRdb records Illumina HiSeq 4000 as the sequencer. High-throughput sequencing was used to profile the TCR beta-chain CDR3 region of every patient. On the study's bioinformatics: The researchers built a classifier to tell apart papillary thyroid cancer patients with distant metastasis, based on CDR3 differences among clinicopathological groups. Repertoire diversity was assessed with the Shannon index, and tumor-blood repertoire similarity with the Morisita-Horn index. TCRdb reprocessed the public reads (quality trimming at Q25 with fastp, clone calling with MiXCR) and kept in-frame beta chains. The V and J calls come from TCRdb's annotation, not from the publication. This sample lists approximately 16,000 clones; around 13% were detected once. The top ten constitute more than 15% of the sample.

This sample was included in a study of metastatic and nonmetastatic thyroid tumors (dated by TCRdb to the early 2020s). General notes on the study: The researchers compared repertoires between peripheral blood samples and tumor or nodule tissue samples from patients with malignant or benign thyroid disease. What the research found in general, with its limitations: In both blood and tumor samples, malignant tumors were reported to have significantly higher TCR beta diversity than benign nodules.

The rearranged segments are TRBV7-9 and TRBJ2-3; a tentative D match to TRBD1 spans 5 bases. The specimen was tumor tissue. The TCR was taken from a female donor with papillary thyroid cancer or a benign thyroid nodule (not recorded which). Some clones in this sample may be carry-over from other donors' samples. The bases read TGTGCCAGCAGCTTAGAGGGGTGGGCAGATACGCAGTATTTT. The resulting protein is CASSLEGWADTQYF.